There are a few counts of the clone carrying this T cell receptor (beta chain). Its target is unknown. One end of the junction does not line up with germline, which may come from a read error. This CDR3 comprises 15 residues. MiXCR was run by TCRdb on the 5' RACE reads, yielding one entry per CDR3 protein. The sample has 350,000 or so distinct CDR3 sequences, roughly 14% seen once; the top ten hold approximately 1%. The data derive from a study of CD8 T cells in ankylosing spondylitis. Study-wide findings and caveats: A number of the motif variants had already been described in reactive arthritis synovial fluid and blood.

The TCR originated in a male donor with ankylosing spondylitis or in good health (not recorded which). Sequencing was carried out using blood, either unsorted or a sorted T cell fraction (not recorded which). The chain is built from TRBV12-3 or TRBV12-4 and TRBJ2-1; 8 bases agree with TRBD2. The CDR3 DNA reads TGTGCCAGCAGTTTACGGGAGGGCCTGCGTAATGAGCAGCTCTTC. As protein: CASSLREGLRNEQLF.